This T cell receptor beta chain originates from a study of CD8 T cells in Susac syndrome (dated by TCRdb to between 2019 and 2020). Notes on the research overall: Repertoire sequencing was used to test whether CD8+ T cell activation and differentiation in Susac syndrome was antigen driven. The paper's findings and limits, for the study overall: The study acknowledged that relatively few individuals were included in the TCR sequencing and HLA analysis.

As regards this clonotype: Its antigen remains undetermined. One base away there is no much larger clone; base qualities are not given.

RNA was extracted using the RNeasy kit, and about 0.5 to 1 ug of the RNA was reverse transcribed with random hexamers. The immunoSEQ multiplex PCR assay, covering 54 Vbeta and 13 Jbeta segments, was used to amplify TCR beta CDR3 regions. Bias from PCR amplification was corrected by using a synthetic template baseline for primer optimization and for computational correction. The authors processed their data as follows. Only productive sequences were kept, with reads annotated to V, D and J genes according to IMGT and analyzed in immunoSEQ Analyzer. Clonality was computed as one minus Shannon entropy normalized by log2 of the number of productive unique sequences. Public and private clones were assessed among the 100 most prevalent clones of each patient and control. A clone was defined as Susac-specific if it was absent from the healthy and MS cohorts, from over a thousand published viral clones and from other ImmuneACCESS disease sequences. TCRdb trimmed public reads at Q25 via fastp, called clones via MiXCR and kept in-frame beta chains. Every distinct CDR3 protein forms one entry, paired with its most common genes and DNA. TCRdb, not the original authors, processed these V and J calls. This sample lists 110,000 or so distinct CDR3 sequences; over 90% were detected once. The ten largest clones add up to over 0.12% of the sample.

V is pared back by 2 bases and J by 2 bases, with 8 bases lying between the germline termini. The CDR3 has 13 amino acids, counting the end cysteine and phenylalanine. Only the CDR3 part of the read is kept: 39 bases, read in frame from the first base. CDR1 is given as SGDLS and CDR2 as YYNGEE, both from the germline V gene. High-throughput TCR beta sequencing profiled peripheral blood CD8+ and CD4+ T cells from healthy donors, Susac syndrome patients and multiple sclerosis patients. The healthy donors served as controls matched for age and sex. Bulk CD8+ and CD4+ T cells were purified magnetically by negative isolation, whereas CD8+ TEMRA cells were enriched by FACS. Blood was collected in EDTA tubes and processed within 24 hours, with PBMCs isolated through density gradient centrifugation. PBMCs intended for TCR sequencing were cryopreserved in liquid nitrogen and thawed later in a water bath at 37 degrees C. A purity of at least 90% was achieved for sorted or isolated CD4+, CD8+ and CD8+ TEMRA cells.

The specimen was CD4+ T cells from PBMCs. The V and J segments used are TRBV9 and TRBJ2-7; the D segment cannot be called with confidence. This TCR derives from a human donor in good health. The CDR3 reads CASSVGGTYEQYF. The sequenced DNA is TGTGCCAGCAGCGTCGGTGGCACCTACGAGCAGTACTTC.